The 8 T cell receptor beta chains below all came from one sample that was sequenced in a study of OX40 agonist ivuxolimab in advanced cancers. Library preparation was by the immunoSEQ multiplex PCR assay. Imported from immuneACCESS, the table was reduced by TCRdb to in-frame sequences with V and J called. These copies leave out some clones; in studies compared against another copy, an unresolved V gene accounts for under half, and the cause of the remainder is not known. The sample includes more than 50,000 clones, with around 87% observed a single time. The top ten clones comprise 5% to 5.5% of the sample. The specimen was CD4+ or CD8+ T cells sorted from blood, collected in a trial of the OX40 agonist ivuxolimab. These receptors all stem from an adult with an advanced solid tumor such as melanoma, head and neck, liver or kidney cancer.

V is TRBV4-2 and J is TRBJ1-3; 9 bases fit TRBD1. The J segment lost 4 bases and the V segment lost 1 base, leaving 11 bases of the junction unmatched. This CDR3 region has 18 residues. Germline-derived CDR1 and CDR2 are LGHNA and YNFKEQ. The CDR3 region is CASSQVTNRGRQGNTIYF. DNA of the CDR3: TGTGCCAGCAGCCAAGTCACCAACAGGGGGCGCCAAGGAAACACCATATATTTT.

The chain links TRBV5-1 to TRBJ1-4; D gene unclear. The CDR3 has 15 amino acids. Germline loops: CDR1 SGHRS, CDR2 YFSETQ. Trimming pared 0 bases from V and 8 bases from J, leaving 14 bases between. The CDR3 coding sequence is TGCGCCAGCAGCTTGGGATTTGCCGGCAGCGAAAAACTGTTTTTT. It yields the protein CASSLGFAGSEKLFF.

The gene calls are TRBV6-1 and TRBJ1-1, with D hard to call. The germline gives CDR1 MNHNS, CDR2 SASEGT. V lost 5 bases, J lost 1 base, and 11 bases lay in between. The CDR3 has 14 residues. This CDR3 is CASSTWTENTEAFF. For the CDR3, the DNA is TGTGCCAGCAGTACCTGGACGGAGAACACTGAAGCTTTCTTT.

The rearrangement links TRBV5-1 to TRBJ1-2; a weak D match, TRBD1 (5 bases). The germline V gene encodes CDR1 SGHRS and CDR2 YFSETQ. Between the trimmed V and J ends, which lost 3 bases and 2 bases, there was a span of 11 bases. This CDR3 is built from 14 residues. The CDR3 here is CASSYDSQNYGYTF. The CDR3 nucleotides read TGCGCCAGCAGCTACGACAGTCAAAACTATGGCTACACCTTC.

This clone was observed a few times. The chain is built from TRBV19 and TRBJ1-5, with 8 positions matching TRBD1. The length of the CDR3 is 15 residues. The J segment lost 4 bases and the V segment lost 6 bases, leaving 8 bases of the junction unmatched. The germline V gene encodes CDR1 LNHDA and CDR2 SQIVND (reference sequence). The CDR3: CASSSTGARNQPQHF. The CDR3 nucleotides are TGTGCCAGTAGCTCGACAGGGGCGCGTAATCAGCCCCAGCATTTT.

As to this clone: The sample has other DNA sequences that encode this CDR3 too. The V call is TRBV5-6, the J call TRBJ1-4; 7 positions agree with TRBD1. The CDR3 is 13 amino acids. Germline V gives CDR1 SGHDT, CDR2 YYEEEE. Unmatched junction bases numbered 5, after V lost 8 bases and J lost 4 bases. CDR3 nucleotides: TGTGCCAGTCGGGGACAGCTTAATGAAAAACTGTTTTTT. Its translation is CASRGQLNEKLFF.

The chain combines TRBV2 with TRBJ2-3; D not certain. Germline CDR1 reads SNHLY; CDR2 reads FYNNEI. The CDR3 contains 15 residues. Trimming cost V 4 bases and J 1 base, with 12 bases left between them. CDR3 in amino acids: CASSGKPRGTDTQYF. The CDR3 nucleotides are TGTGCCAGCAGTGGTAAACCCCGTGGCACAGATACGCAGTATTTT.

In this sample, this clone turned up once. The chain uses TRBV29-1 and TRBJ2-1; D unclear. Germline V gene sequence: CDR1 SQVTM, CDR2 ANQGSEA. This CDR3 has 13 amino acids. V was shortened by 8 bases and J by 8 bases, with 19 bases between the two germline ends. Here the CDR3 reads CSFCPLSVDEQFF. CDR3 DNA: TGCAGCTTTTGCCCTTTATCAGTCGATGAGCAGTTCTTC.